The 11 T cell receptor beta chains listed next were all sequenced from one sample in a study of diagnostic markers for celiac disease. TCRdb reprocessed the reads and keeps a single row for each CDR3 protein, giving no DNA. Found here are 1,200 to 1,500 distinct CDR3 sequences; the top ten clones hold 9.5% to 15%. The sequenced sample was either unsorted cells or a sorted T cell fraction (not recorded which). The origin of the receptors is a human donor. This table probably holds off-target reads from a library built for another chain.

The chain has TRBV5-6 and TRBJ2-2; TCRdb outputs TRBD2, but without DNA this stays unchecked. This CDR3 has 16 residues. The germline V gene encodes CDR1 SGHDT and CDR2 YYEEEE. The CDR3 loop is CASSLELAGGAGELFF.

The chain links TRBV7-9 to TRBJ2-1; TCRdb proposes TRBD2, but this gene call is untestable without DNA. The germline V gene has CDR1 SEHNR and CDR2 FQNEAQ (reference sequence). This CDR3 region has 17 residues. CDR3 loop: CASSLVESSGRYNEQFF.

The chain couples TRBV7-2 to TRBJ2-3; TCRdb reports TRBD1, a call that lacks DNA to check it against. This CDR3 is built from 15 residues. Germline V lookup: CDR1 SGHTA, CDR2 FQGNSA. The CDR3 here is CASSLGSRGTDTQYF.

CDR3: CASSLGTSGADTQYF. The chain has TRBV27 and TRBJ2-3; lacking DNA, the TRBD2 call made by TCRdb goes unchecked. Germline-derived CDR1 and CDR2 are MNHEY and SMNVEV (reference sequence). The CDR3 length is 15 residues.

The chain combines TRBV7-9 with TRBJ2-7. Per the germline V gene, CDR1 is SEHNR and CDR2 is FQNEAQ (reference sequence). The CDR3 runs 13 residues. This CDR3 is CASSARGFHEQYF.

The V call is TRBV20-1, the J call TRBJ2-5; absent DNA, TCRdb's TRBD2 call cannot be checked. Germline assignment: CDR1 DFQATT and CDR2 SNEGSKA (reference sequence). This CDR3 has 16 residues. CDR3 in amino acids: CSARRGAGGLQETQYF.

V gene TRBV3-1 combines with J gene TRBJ1-1; as DNA is missing, the TRBD1 call by TCRdb cannot be tested. The V gene's germline CDR1 is LGHDT and CDR2 YNNKEL (reference sequence). There are 15 residues in the CDR3. The CDR3 loop is CASSLTGAANTEAFF. The whole variable domain, remainder taken from reference TRBV3-1 and TRBJ1-1, is DTAVSQTPKYLVTQMGNDKSIKCEQNLGHDTMYWYKQDSKKFLKIMFSYNNKELIINETVPNRFSPKSPDKAHLNLHINSLELGDSAVYFCASSLTGAANTEAFFGQGTRLTVV.

The genes are TRBV20-1 and TRBJ2-3. The CDR3 loop spans 12 amino acids. The germline V gene encodes CDR1 DFQATT and CDR2 SNEGSKA (reference sequence). The CDR3 region is CSASGGTDTQYF.

V and J are TRBV18 and TRBJ2-3; lacking DNA, the TRBD2 call made by TCRdb goes unchecked. The CDR3 is made up of 15 amino acids. Germline V gene sequence: CDR1 KGHSH, CDR2 LQKENI. The CDR3 sequence: CASSEREGPADTQYF. Full variable domain (outside the CDR3, taken from reference TRBV18 and TRBJ2-3): NAGVMQNPRHLVRRRGQEARLRCSPMKGHSHVYWYRQLPEEGLKFMVYLQKENIIDESGMPKERFSAEFPKEGPSILRIQQVVRGDSAAYFCASSEREGPADTQYFGPGTRLTVL.

V usage is TRBV27 and J usage is TRBJ2-1; TCRdb's D gene call, TRBD1, goes unchecked for lack of DNA. The CDR3 consists of 15 residues. In germline, CDR1 is MNHEY, CDR2 SMNVEV (reference sequence). The CDR3 sequence is CASSPTAVPWDEQFF.

The CDR3 loop is CASSQYTSTDTQYF. The chain is built from TRBV18 and TRBJ2-3. Germline CDR1 and CDR2: KGHSH and LQKENI. The CDR3 runs 14 residues.